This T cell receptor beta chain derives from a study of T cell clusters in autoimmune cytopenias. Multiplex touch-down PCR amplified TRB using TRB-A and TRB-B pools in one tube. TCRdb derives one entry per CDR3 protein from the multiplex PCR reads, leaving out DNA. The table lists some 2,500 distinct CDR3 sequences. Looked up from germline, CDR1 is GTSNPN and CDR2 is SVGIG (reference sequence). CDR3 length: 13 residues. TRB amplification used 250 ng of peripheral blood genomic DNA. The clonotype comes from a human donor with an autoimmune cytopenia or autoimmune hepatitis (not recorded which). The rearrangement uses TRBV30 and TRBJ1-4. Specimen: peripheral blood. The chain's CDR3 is CAWSKLANEKLFF.